The rows below give T cell receptor beta chains drawn from one sample of a study of blood T cell repertoires in COVID-19. Produced via immunoSEQ multiplex PCR; TCRdb's table is partial and in-frame only. The top ten clones hold over 20% of a sample with some 16,000 clones, 75% to 85% of them seen once. Sample: peripheral blood. All receptors come from a man older than 75 with active or convalescent COVID-19. The CDR3 runs from the conserved cysteine through the conserved F or W. Each record gives: clone size, V gene, J gene, D gene, CDR3 DNA, CDR3 protein. The D gene is left open where the match is weak. Not every row has a clone size; where given, it reads once, few, many or a size class.

clone size: .; V gene: TRBV7-9; J gene: TRBJ1-1; D gene: .; CDR3 DNA: TGTGCCAGCAGCTACCATAGGGGCCAGAACACTGAAGCTTTCTTT; CDR3 protein: CASSYHRGQNTEAFF
clone size: .; V gene: TRBV18; J gene: TRBJ2-4; D gene: TRBD2; CDR3 DNA: TGTGCCAGCTCACCAAGGGACTATGGTTTCGGCAAAAACATTCAGTACTTC; CDR3 protein: CASSPRDYGFGKNIQYF
clone size: .; V gene: TRBV28; J gene: TRBJ1-3; D gene: TRBD1; CDR3 DNA: TGTGCCAGCAGTTCATTACCGGGACAGGGGTCTGGAAACACCATATATTTT; CDR3 protein: CASSSLPGQGSGNTIYF
clone size: .; V gene: TRBV5-4; J gene: TRBJ2-3; D gene: .; CDR3 DNA: TGTGCCAGCAGCCCGCCCAACGGAGCGGAGGGCACAGATACGCAGTATTTT; CDR3 protein: CASSPPNGAEGTDTQYF
clone size: .; V gene: TRBV7-6; J gene: TRBJ2-7; D gene: .; CDR3 DNA: TGTGCCAGCAGAGCACACGAGCAGTACTTC; CDR3 protein: CASRAHEQYF
clone size: once; V gene: TRBV7-2; J gene: TRBJ2-1; D gene: TRBD2; CDR3 DNA: TGTGCCAGCAGCTTAGCGGTAGTAGCGGGGGGGCGATACAATGAGCAGTTCTTC; CDR3 protein: CASSLAVVAGGRYNEQFF
clone size: .; V gene: TRBV18; J gene: TRBJ1-2; D gene: .; CDR3 DNA: TGTGCCAGCTCAAGACAGGCGGTTTCTAACTATGGCTACACCTTC; CDR3 protein: CASSRQAVSNYGYTF
clone size: .; V gene: TRBV7-6; J gene: TRBJ2-3; D gene: TRBD1; CDR3 DNA: TGTGCCAGCAGCTTAGGACAGGGGAATCCAGATACGCAGTATTTT; CDR3 protein: CASSLGQGNPDTQYF
clone size: .; V gene: TRBV2; J gene: TRBJ2-3; D gene: .; CDR3 DNA: TGTGCCAGCAGCGAACAGGGAGGGGCAGATACGCAGTATTTT; CDR3 protein: CASSEQGGADTQYF
clone size: .; V gene: TRBV6-1; J gene: TRBJ2-1; D gene: TRBD1; CDR3 DNA: TGTGCCAGCAGTGATGGGACAGGAGAGTACAATGAGCAGTTCTTC; CDR3 protein: CASSDGTGEYNEQFF
clone size: few; V gene: TRBV2; J gene: TRBJ1-6; D gene: .; CDR3 DNA: TGTGCCAGCAGCCCCACCCGGGATTCACCCCTCCACTTT; CDR3 protein: CASSPTRDSPLHF
clone size: .; V gene: TRBV2; J gene: TRBJ2-5; D gene: TRBD2; CDR3 DNA: TGTGCCAGCAACCGAGCGGGGGGCCAAGAGACCCAGTACTTC; CDR3 protein: CASNRAGGQETQYF
clone size: .; V gene: TRBV9; J gene: TRBJ2-3; D gene: TRBD2; CDR3 DNA: TGTGCCAGCAGCCAGGGACTAGCGGGCCCAGATACGCAGTATTTT; CDR3 protein: CASSQGLAGPDTQYF
clone size: .; V gene: TRBV6-5; J gene: TRBJ2-7; D gene: TRBD1; CDR3 DNA: TGTGCCAGCAGGTCCGGGACAGGGTATGGCGAGCAGTACTTC; CDR3 protein: CASRSGTGYGEQYF